This T cell receptor beta chain is from a study of CD8 T cells in ankylosing spondylitis. A single record per CDR3 protein comes from TCRdb applying MiXCR to the 5' RACE reads. The sample yields hundreds of thousands of distinct CDR3 sequences, approximately 22% seen once. Study results and caveats: Typical of ankylosing spondylitis blood, it appeared, was a TCR beta motif of fewer than ten highly homologous variants.

This clonotype came up a few times. Antigen specificity is unknown. The specimen was blood, either unsorted or a sorted T cell fraction (not recorded which). The receptor comes from a male donor with ankylosing spondylitis or in good health (not recorded which).

CDR3 in DNA: TGTGCCATCAACGGGGGGGTGGTCGATACGCAGTATTTT. This sequence encodes CAINGGVVDTQYF. The J gene is TRBJ2-3, the V gene TRBV10-3, with 8 bases that match TRBD2. After removal of 7 bases from V and 6 bases from J, the junction contained 6 bases not matched to a gene. The germline V gene has CDR1 ENHRY and CDR2 SYGVKD. The CDR3 loop spans 13 amino acids.